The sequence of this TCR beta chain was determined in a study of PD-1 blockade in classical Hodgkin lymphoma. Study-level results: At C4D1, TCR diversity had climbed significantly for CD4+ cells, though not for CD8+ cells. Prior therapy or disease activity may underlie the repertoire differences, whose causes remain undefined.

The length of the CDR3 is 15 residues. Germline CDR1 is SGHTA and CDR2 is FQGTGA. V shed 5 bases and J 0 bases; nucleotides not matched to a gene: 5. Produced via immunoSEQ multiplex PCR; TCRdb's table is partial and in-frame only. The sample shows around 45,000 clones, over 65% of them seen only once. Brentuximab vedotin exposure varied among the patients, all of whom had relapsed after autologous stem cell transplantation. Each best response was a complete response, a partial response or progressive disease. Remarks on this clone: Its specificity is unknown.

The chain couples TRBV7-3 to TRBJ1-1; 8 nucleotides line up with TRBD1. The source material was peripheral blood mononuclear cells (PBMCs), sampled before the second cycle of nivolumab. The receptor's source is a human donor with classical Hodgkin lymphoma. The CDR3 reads CASSQPTGVNTEAFF. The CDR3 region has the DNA TGTGCCAGCAGCCAACCGACAGGGGTGAACACTGAAGCTTTCTTT.